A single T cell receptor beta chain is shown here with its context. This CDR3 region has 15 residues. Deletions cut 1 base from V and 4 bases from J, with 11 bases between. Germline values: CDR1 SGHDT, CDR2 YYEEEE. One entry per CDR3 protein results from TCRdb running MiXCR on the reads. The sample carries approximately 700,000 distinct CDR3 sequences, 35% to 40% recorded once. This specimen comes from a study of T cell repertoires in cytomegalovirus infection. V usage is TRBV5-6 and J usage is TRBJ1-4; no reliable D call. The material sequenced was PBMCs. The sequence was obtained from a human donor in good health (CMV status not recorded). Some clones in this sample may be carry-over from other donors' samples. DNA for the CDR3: TGTGCCAGCAGCTTGCGGTCTGTGCTTAATGAAAAACTGTTTTTT. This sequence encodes CASSLRSVLNEKLFF. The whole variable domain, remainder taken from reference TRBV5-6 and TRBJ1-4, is DAGVTQSPTHLIKTRGQQVTLRCSPKSGHDTVSWYQQALGQGPQFIFQYYEEEERQRGNFPDRFSGHQFPNYSSELNVNALLLGDSALYLCASSLRSVLNEKLFFGSGTQLSVL.